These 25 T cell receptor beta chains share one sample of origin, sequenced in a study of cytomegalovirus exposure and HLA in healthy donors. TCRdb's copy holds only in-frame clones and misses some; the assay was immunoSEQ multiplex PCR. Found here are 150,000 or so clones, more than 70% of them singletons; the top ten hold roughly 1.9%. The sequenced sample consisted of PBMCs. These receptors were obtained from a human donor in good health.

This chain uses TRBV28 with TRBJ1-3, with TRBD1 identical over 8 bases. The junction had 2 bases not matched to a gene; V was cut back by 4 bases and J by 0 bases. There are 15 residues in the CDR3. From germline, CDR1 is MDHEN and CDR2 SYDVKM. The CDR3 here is CASSSTGGSGNTIYF. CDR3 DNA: TGTGCCAGCAGTTCAACAGGGGGCTCTGGAAACACCATATATTTT.

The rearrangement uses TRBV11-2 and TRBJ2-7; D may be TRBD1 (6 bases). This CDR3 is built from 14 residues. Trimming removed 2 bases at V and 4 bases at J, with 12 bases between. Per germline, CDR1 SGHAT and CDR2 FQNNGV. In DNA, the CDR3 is TGTGCCAGCAGCTTATCTCGGACAGCATACGAGCAGTACTTC. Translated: CASSLSRTAYEQYF.

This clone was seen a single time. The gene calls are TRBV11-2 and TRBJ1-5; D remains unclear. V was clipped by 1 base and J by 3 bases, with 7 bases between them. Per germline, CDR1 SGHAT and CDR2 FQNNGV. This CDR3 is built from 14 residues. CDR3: CASSLGPVNQPQHF. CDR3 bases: TGTGCCAGCAGCTTAGGGCCCGTCAATCAGCCCCAGCATTTT. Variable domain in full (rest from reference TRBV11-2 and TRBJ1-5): EAGVAQSPRYKIIEKRQSVAFWCNPISGHATLYWYQQILGQGPKLLIQFQNNGVVDDSQLPKDRFSAERLKGVDSTLKIQPAKLEDSAVYLCASSLGPVNQPQHFGDGTRLSIL.

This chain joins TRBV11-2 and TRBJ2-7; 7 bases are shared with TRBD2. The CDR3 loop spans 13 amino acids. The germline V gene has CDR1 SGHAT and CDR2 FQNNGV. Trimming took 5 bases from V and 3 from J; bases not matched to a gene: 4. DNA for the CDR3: TGTGCCAGCAGCCTAGCTAGCGGCTACGAGCAGTACTTC. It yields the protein CASSLASGYEQYF.

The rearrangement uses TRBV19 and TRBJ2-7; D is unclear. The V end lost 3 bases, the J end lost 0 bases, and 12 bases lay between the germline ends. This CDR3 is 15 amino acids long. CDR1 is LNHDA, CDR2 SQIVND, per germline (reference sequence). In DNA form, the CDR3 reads TGTGCCAGTAGTATCTCCTATGGAGACTCCTACGAGCAGTACTTC. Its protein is CASSISYGDSYEQYF.

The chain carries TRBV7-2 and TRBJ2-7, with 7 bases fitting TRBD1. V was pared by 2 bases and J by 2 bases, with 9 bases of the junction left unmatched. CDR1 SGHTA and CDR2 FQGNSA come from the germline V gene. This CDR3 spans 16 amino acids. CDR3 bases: TGTGCCAGCAGCTTATGGCCAGGGGACAGAACCTACGAGCAGTACTTC. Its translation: CASSLWPGDRTYEQYF.

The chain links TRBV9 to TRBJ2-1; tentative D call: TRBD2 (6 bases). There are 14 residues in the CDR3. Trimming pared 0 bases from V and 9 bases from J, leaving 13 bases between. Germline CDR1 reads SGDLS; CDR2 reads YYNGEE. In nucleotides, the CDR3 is TGTGCCAGCAGCGTAGTTGTCGGGGGAGGTGAGCAGTTCTTC. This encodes CASSVVVGGGEQFF.

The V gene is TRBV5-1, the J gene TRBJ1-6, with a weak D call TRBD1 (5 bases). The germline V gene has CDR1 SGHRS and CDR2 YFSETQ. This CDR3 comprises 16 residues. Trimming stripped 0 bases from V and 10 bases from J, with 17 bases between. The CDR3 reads CASSLEGWIVRSPLHF. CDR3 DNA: TGCGCCAGCAGCTTGGAGGGGTGGATAGTTCGGTCACCCCTCCACTTT.

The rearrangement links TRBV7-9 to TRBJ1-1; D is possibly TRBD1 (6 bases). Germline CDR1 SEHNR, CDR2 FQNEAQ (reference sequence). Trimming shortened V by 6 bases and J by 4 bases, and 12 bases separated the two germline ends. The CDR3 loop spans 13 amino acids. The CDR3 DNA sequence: TGTGCCAGCAGACTGGCAGGGGTCACTGAAGCTTTCTTT. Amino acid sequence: CASRLAGVTEAFF.

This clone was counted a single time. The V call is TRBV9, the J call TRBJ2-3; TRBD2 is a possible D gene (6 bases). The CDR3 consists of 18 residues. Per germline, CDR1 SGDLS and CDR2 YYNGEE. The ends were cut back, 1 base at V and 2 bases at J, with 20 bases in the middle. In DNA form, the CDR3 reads TGTGCCAGCAGCGTAAGCCCCCAACTAGCATTAGCCACAGATACGCAGTATTTT. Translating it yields CASSVSPQLALATDTQYF.

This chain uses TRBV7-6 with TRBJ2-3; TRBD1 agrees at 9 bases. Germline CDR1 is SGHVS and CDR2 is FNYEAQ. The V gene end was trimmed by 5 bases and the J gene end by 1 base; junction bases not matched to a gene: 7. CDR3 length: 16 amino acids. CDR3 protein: CASSPGTGFRTDTQYF. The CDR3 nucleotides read TGTGCCAGCAGCCCCGGGACAGGGTTCCGCACAGATACGCAGTATTTT.

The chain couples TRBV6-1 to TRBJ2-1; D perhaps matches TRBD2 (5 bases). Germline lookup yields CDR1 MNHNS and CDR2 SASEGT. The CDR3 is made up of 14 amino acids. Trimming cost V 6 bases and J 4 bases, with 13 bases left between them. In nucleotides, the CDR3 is TGTGCCAGCAGGTACCCCGGGATTTACAATGAGCAGTTCTTC. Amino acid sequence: CASRYPGIYNEQFF.

CDR3 sequence (DNA): TGTGCCAGCAGGAACAGGGCGGGCACCGGGGAGCTGTTTTTT. It is translated as CASRNRAGTGELFF. The chain uses TRBV6-5 and TRBJ2-2; maybe TRBD1 (6 bases). CDR1 and CDR2 from the germline V gene are MNHEY and SVGAGI. The V and J ends lost 6 bases and 4 bases respectively, with 12 bases between them. The CDR3 covers 14 residues.

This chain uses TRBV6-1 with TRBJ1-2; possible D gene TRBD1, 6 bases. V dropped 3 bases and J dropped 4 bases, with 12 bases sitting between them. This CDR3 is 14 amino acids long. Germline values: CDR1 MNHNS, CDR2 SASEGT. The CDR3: CASSDGGRSYGYTF. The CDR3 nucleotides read TGTGCCAGCAGTGACGGGGGGCGCTCCTATGGCTACACCTTC.

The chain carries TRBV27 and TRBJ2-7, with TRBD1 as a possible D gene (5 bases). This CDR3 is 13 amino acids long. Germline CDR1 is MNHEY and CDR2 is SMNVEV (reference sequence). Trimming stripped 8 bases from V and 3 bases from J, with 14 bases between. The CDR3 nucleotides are TGTGCCAGCGGCTTTCCCAGGGTCTACGAGCAGTACTTC. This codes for CASGFPRVYEQYF.

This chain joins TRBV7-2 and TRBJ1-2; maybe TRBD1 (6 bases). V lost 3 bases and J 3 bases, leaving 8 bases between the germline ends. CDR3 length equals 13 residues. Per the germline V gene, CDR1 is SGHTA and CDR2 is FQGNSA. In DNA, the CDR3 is TGTGCCAGCAGCTTCAGGGGCGACTATGGCTACACCTTC. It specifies CASSFRGDYGYTF. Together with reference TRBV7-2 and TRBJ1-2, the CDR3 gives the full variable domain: GAGVSQSPSNKVTEKGKDVELRCDPISGHTALYWYRQSLGQGLEFLIYFQGNSAPDKSGLPSDRFSAERTGGSVSTLTIQRTQQEDSAVYLCASSFRGDYGYTFGSGTRLTVV.

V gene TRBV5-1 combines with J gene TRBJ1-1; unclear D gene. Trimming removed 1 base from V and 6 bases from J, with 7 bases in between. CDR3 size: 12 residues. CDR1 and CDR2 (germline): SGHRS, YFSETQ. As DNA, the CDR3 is TGCGCCAGCAGCTTGCCCGGGTCTGAAGCTTTCTTT. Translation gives CASSLPGSEAFF.

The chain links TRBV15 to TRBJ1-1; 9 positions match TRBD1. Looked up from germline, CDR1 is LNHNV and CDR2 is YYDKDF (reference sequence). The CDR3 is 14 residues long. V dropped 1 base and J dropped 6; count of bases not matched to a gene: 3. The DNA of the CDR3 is TGTGCCACCAGCAGAGGGGGACAGGGCGCTGAAGCTTTCTTT. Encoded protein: CATSRGGQGAEAFF.

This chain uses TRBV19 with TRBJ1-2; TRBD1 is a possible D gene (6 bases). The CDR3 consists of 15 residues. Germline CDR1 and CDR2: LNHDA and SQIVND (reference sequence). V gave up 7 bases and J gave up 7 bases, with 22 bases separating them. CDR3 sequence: CASIYTGGRKGGYTF. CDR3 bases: TGTGCCAGTATTTACACGGGGGGGCGCAAAGGTGGCTACACCTTC.

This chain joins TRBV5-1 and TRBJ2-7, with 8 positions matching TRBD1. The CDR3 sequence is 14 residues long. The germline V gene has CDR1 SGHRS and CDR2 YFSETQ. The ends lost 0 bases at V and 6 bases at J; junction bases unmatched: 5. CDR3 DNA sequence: TGCGCCAGCAGCTTGGCCTCGGACAGGGCCGAGCAGTACTTC. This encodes CASSLASDRAEQYF.

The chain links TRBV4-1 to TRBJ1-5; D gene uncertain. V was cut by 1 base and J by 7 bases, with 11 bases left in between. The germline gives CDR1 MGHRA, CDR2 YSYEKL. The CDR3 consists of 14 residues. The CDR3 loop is CASSQATALQPQHF. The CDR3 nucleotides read TGCGCCAGCAGCCAAGCAACAGCCCTACAGCCCCAGCATTTT.

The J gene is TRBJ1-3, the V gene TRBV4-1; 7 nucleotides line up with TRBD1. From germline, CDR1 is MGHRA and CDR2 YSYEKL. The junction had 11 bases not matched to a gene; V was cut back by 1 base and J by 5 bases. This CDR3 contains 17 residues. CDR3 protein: CASSQVEGTVSRNTIYF. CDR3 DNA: TGCGCCAGCAGCCAAGTTGAGGGGACAGTTAGTAGAAACACCATATATTTT.

CDR3 in DNA: TGTGCCAGCAGTGAAGGGACAGGGGGCAATGAGCAGTTCTTC. It specifies CASSEGTGGNEQFF. The gene calls are TRBV6-4 and TRBJ2-1; 11 nucleotides line up with TRBD1. The germline V gene has CDR1 MRHNA and CDR2 SNTAGT. The junction had 1 base not matched to a gene; V was cut back by 3 bases and J by 6 bases. This CDR3 comprises 14 residues.

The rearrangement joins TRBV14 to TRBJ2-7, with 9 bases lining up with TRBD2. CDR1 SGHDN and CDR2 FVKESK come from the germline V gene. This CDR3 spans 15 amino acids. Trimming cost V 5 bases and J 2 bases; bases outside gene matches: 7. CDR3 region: CASSRAAGGPYEQYF. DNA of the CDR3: TGTGCCAGCAGCAGGGCAGCGGGAGGACCCTACGAGCAGTACTTC.

CDR3 residues: CASSVEGQGSYEQYF. As DNA, the CDR3 is TGTGCCAGCAGTGTAGAGGGACAGGGGTCCTACGAGCAGTACTTC. This chain connects TRBV2 to TRBJ2-7; 10 bases map to TRBD1. Germline-derived CDR1 and CDR2 are SNHLY and FYNNEI. The CDR3 totals 15 residues. With 4 bases clipped from V and 1 base from J, the junction kept 4 bases outside the gene matches.